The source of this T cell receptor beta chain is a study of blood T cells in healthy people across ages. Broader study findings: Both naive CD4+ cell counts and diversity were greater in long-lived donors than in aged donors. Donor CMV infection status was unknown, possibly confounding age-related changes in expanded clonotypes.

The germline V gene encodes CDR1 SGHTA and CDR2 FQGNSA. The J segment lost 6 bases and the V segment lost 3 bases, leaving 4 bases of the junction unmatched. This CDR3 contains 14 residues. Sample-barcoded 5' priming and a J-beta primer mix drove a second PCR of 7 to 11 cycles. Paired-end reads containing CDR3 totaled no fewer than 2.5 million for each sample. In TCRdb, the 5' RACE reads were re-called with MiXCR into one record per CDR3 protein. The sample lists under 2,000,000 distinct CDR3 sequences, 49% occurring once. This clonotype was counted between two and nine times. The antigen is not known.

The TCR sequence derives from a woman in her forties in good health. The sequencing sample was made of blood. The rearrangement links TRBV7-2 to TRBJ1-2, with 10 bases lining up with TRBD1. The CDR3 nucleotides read TGTGCCAGCAGCTTCCTCGGGACAGGGGATGGCTACACCTTC. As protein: CASSFLGTGDGYTF.